This is a list of T cell receptor beta chains from one sample in a study of radiotherapy plus CTLA-4 blockade in lung cancer. Sequencing used immunoSEQ multiplex PCR; TCRdb keeps in-frame clones, though not all of them. The repertoire holds 95,000 to 150,000 clones, with around 89% as singletons. Sample: peripheral blood, taken from a patient treated with radiotherapy plus ipilimumab. The receptors were sampled from a human donor with non-small cell lung cancer that progressed on radiotherapy plus ipilimumab. The CDR3 runs from the conserved cysteine through the conserved F or W. A D gene is named only where the DNA matches it firmly. Clone size is not always given. Where it is, it says once, few, many or a class for expanded clones.

j_call,clone_size,d_call,v_call,cdr3_nt,cdr3_aa
TRBJ2-2,-,-,TRBV19,TGTGCCAGTAGTATAGACCTGGTCACCGGGGAGCTGTTTTTT,CASSIDLVTGELFF
TRBJ1-5,-,-,TRBV10-2,TGCGCCAGCAGGAGGGGAAGCAATCAGCCCCAGCATTTT,CASRRGSNQPQHF
TRBJ2-5,-,-,TRBV5-1,TGCGCCAGCAGCTTGGTTCAAGAGACCCAGTACTTC,CASSLVQETQYF
TRBJ1-4,-,-,TRBV2,TGTGCCAGCATGGGAGGGCTAACTAATGAAAAACTGTTTTTT,CASMGGLTNEKLFF
TRBJ2-3,once,-,TRBV10-3,TGTGCCACAACCCGCTCGAACACAGATACGCAGTATTTT,CATTRSNTDTQYF
TRBJ2-2,-,TRBD2,TRBV25-1,TGTGCCAGCAGTGCCGTAGCGGGAGGGCGGACCGGGGAGCTGTTTTTT,CASSAVAGGRTGELFF
TRBJ2-2,once,-,TRBV5-1,TGCGCCAGCAGGGTTACCGGGGAGCTGTTTTTT,CASRVTGELFF
TRBJ2-7,-,-,TRBV4-1,TGCGCCAGCAGCCAAGGGCGAGGGGACTGGAGCTCCTACGAGCAGTACTTC,CASSQGRGDWSSYEQYF
TRBJ2-2,-,-,TRBV7-9,TGTGCCAGCAGCTTATTAGGTCAGGGCGCCGGGGAGCTGTTTTTT,CASSLLGQGAGELFF
TRBJ2-7,-,-,TRBV4-2,TGTGCCAGCAGCCAAGATTGGGCAGGGACTTACGAGCAGTACTTC,CASSQDWAGTYEQYF
TRBJ1-3,-,-,TRBV5-6,TGTGCCAGCAGCTTGGGGGTAGCGACCTTTGGAAACACCATATATTTT,CASSLGVATFGNTIYF
TRBJ2-3,-,-,TRBV2,TGTGCCAGCAGTCTACAGGGAGATACGCAGTATTTT,CASSLQGDTQYF
TRBJ2-2,-,TRBD2,TRBV7-2,TGTGCCAGCAGCTTAGCGCCCGTAGCGGGAGGCGGGGAGCTGTTTTTT,CASSLAPVAGGGELFF
TRBJ2-1,-,-,TRBV7-9,TGTGCCAGCAGCGGCAGCGGAGGCTACAATGAGCAGTTCTTC,CASSGSGGYNEQFF
TRBJ1-1,once,TRBD1,TRBV29-1,TGCAGCGTTCAAACAGGGGACACTGAAGCTTTCTTT,CSVQTGDTEAFF
TRBJ2-3,-,-,TRBV29-1,TGCAGCGTTTCCAGGGACACAGATACGCAGTATTTT,CSVSRDTDTQYF
TRBJ2-7,few,-,TRBV19,TGTGCCAGTTCTCCGGGCCTTGGATACGAGCAGTACTTC,CASSPGLGYEQYF
TRBJ2-7,few,TRBD2,TRBV4-2,TGTGCCAGCAGCCAATCGCCGGGACTAGCGCTCGAGCAGTACTTC,CASSQSPGLALEQYF
TRBJ1-2,-,-,TRBV5-4,TGTGCCAGCAGCCTTCGGACAGACCTCGTGGGCTACACCTTC,CASSLRTDLVGYTF
TRBJ2-7,once,-,TRBV4-1,TGCGCCAGCAGCCAAGTGGCGACTCCTGCCTACGAGCAGTACTTC,CASSQVATPAYEQYF
TRBJ2-1,-,-,TRBV11-3,TGTGCCAGCAGGGCGGGACCGTCCTACAATGAGCAGTTCTTC,CASRAGPSYNEQFF
TRBJ2-3,-,-,TRBV5-1,TGCGCCAGCAGCTTGGCCGAGGTCGTAGTAGATACGCAGTATTTT,CASSLAEVVVDTQYF
TRBJ2-1,-,-,TRBV11-3,TGTGCCAGCAGCCCCCAGCTTCTCTACAATGAGCAGTTCTTC,CASSPQLLYNEQFF
TRBJ1-2,-,-,TRBV10-3,TGTGCCATCAGTGACTCTGGGGACACACGACCAACTAACTATGGCTACACCTTC,CAISDSGDTRPTNYGYTF
TRBJ2-2,-,TRBD2,TRBV6-5,TGTGCCAGCAGTTTAGGACTAGCGGGACAGACCGGGGAGCTGTTTTTT,CASSLGLAGQTGELFF
TRBJ2-1,-,TRBD1,TRBV6-1,TGTGCCAGCAGCGGACAGGGGAGCTCCTACAATGAGCAGTTCTTC,CASSGQGSSYNEQFF
TRBJ1-4,-,TRBD1,TRBV6-1,TGTGCCAGCAATAGGGACAGGGCTGTTGAAAAACTGTTTTTT,CASNRDRAVEKLFF
TRBJ2-1,once,-,TRBV5-1,TGCGCCAGCAGCGTCGGACTCCAATCCTACAATGAGCAGTTCTTC,CASSVGLQSYNEQFF
TRBJ2-7,-,TRBD1,TRBV5-1,TGCGCCAGCAGCTACGACGTCGCGACAGGGGGTGGCGAGCAGTACTTC,CASSYDVATGGGEQYF
TRBJ2-5,-,TRBD2,TRBV10-3,TGTGCCATCAGTGATTCAGCCTTAGCTGGGGGGGCCCAGTACTTC,CAISDSALAGGAQYF
TRBJ2-1,-,TRBD2,TRBV5-6,TGTGCCAGCAGTAGGCTAGCGGGCCAATCATTCTCCTACAATGAGCAGTTCTTC,CASSRLAGQSFSYNEQFF
TRBJ2-1,-,TRBD1,TRBV29-1,TGCAGCGTATCACCGGGACAGGGGGCTGGGGAGCAGTTCTTC,CSVSPGQGAGEQFF
TRBJ2-1,-,-,TRBV11-2,TGTGCCAGCAGCCGACTACCTGACACCTCCTCCTACAATGAGCAGTTCTTC,CASSRLPDTSSYNEQFF
TRBJ2-2,-,-,TRBV19,TGTGCCAGTAGTATCGTTCAGGGGGGGCTGTTTTTT,CASSIVQGGLFF
TRBJ2-3,-,-,TRBV7-6,TGTGCCAGCAGCTTAAGCGGAGGAAGCACAGATACGCAGTATTTT,CASSLSGGSTDTQYF
TRBJ2-1,-,-,TRBV9,TGTGCCAGCAGCGTAGCTAGTGAGGTCTTC,CASSVASEVF
TRBJ2-3,-,-,TRBV27,TGTGCCAGCAGTCATAATCCCACAGATACGCAGTATTTT,CASSHNPTDTQYF
TRBJ1-2,-,-,TRBV5-1,TGCGCCAGCAGCTTGGAGTTGGATTACTATGGCTACACCTTC,CASSLELDYYGYTF
TRBJ1-2,-,-,TRBV28,TGTGCCAGCAGTTCCCCCCGCGGGGATGGCTACACCTTC,CASSSPRGDGYTF
TRBJ2-1,-,TRBD2,TRBV7-2,TGTGCCAGCAGCTCAGGACTAGCGTACAATGAGCAGTTCTTC,CASSSGLAYNEQFF
TRBJ1-1,-,-,TRBV18,TGTGCCAGCTCACCGCTGGAGGGGACGAACACTGAAGCTTTCTTT,CASSPLEGTNTEAFF
TRBJ1-2,-,-,TRBV5-1,TGCGCCAGCAGAACAGGGTCCGCGGATGGCTACACCTTC,CASRTGSADGYTF
TRBJ1-4,-,TRBD1,TRBV5-1,TGCGCCAGCAGCTTCGGGACAGGGGATAGTTTCGAAAAACTGTTTTTT,CASSFGTGDSFEKLFF
TRBJ2-2,few,-,TRBV2,TGTGCCAGCAAGCGAGTGAACACCGGGGAGCTGTTTTTT,CASKRVNTGELFF
TRBJ1-1,-,-,TRBV28,TGTGCCAGCACCACGAACACTGAAGCTTTCTTT,CASTTNTEAFF
TRBJ2-1,-,-,TRBV11-2,TGTGCCAGCAGCTTGACGATCGTCCCGGGGCAGTTCTTC,CASSLTIVPGQFF
TRBJ2-3,-,-,TRBV9,TGTGCCAGCAGCGTAGACGTAGCTTTTTCTCTCCAAGATACGCAGTATTTT,CASSVDVAFSLQDTQYF
TRBJ2-7,once,-,TRBV28,TGTGCCAGCAGCTATGGGGGCAGGTACGAGCAGTACTTC,CASSYGGRYEQYF
TRBJ2-1,-,-,TRBV7-3,TGTGCCAGCAGCTTAACTGCTGAAAATGAGCAGTTCTTC,CASSLTAENEQFF
TRBJ2-2,-,-,TRBV19,TGTGCCACCCACCGGGGGTATCGGGACACCGGGGAGCTGTTTTTT,CATHRGYRDTGELFF
TRBJ2-5,-,-,TRBV5-1,TGCGCCAGCAGAGACCGGGGGAATCAAGAGACCCAGTACTTC,CASRDRGNQETQYF
TRBJ2-7,-,TRBD1,TRBV5-4,TGTGCCAGCAGTTGGGGGACAGAATACGAGCAGTACTTC,CASSWGTEYEQYF
TRBJ2-5,-,-,TRBV19,TGTGCCAGTAGTATAGACGGACTAGAGACCCAGTACTTC,CASSIDGLETQYF
TRBJ1-2,-,TRBD1,TRBV28,TGTGCCAGCAGTTTGAGATCCGGGACAGGTCACGGCTACACCTTC,CASSLRSGTGHGYTF